This T cell receptor (beta chain) was identified in a study of tumor and adjacent non-tumor tissue in lung cancer. General observations from the study: Normal lung showed higher cumulative top 100 clone frequency than tumor. TCR diversity was significantly greater in tumor than normal lung tissue. Patients with more diverse tumor TCRs had worse survival.

Three rounds of nested PCR, following a modified ARM-PCR protocol, produced the TCRbeta library. TCRdb called the multiplex PCR reads again in MiXCR, with one record for every CDR3 protein. In the table there are about 66,000 distinct CDR3 sequences, about 80% of which are singletons. Details on this clonotype: What it binds is unknown. This may stem from a read error, because a much larger clone lies one nucleotide away.

Germline V gene data show CDR1 as DFQATT and CDR2 as SNEGSKA (reference sequence). This CDR3 comprises 14 residues. No cell sorting was done before RNA was extracted from the tissue. Sample: lung tumor tissue. The TCR comes from a man aged 60 to 69 with non-small cell lung cancer. The chain combines TRBV20-1 with TRBJ2-3; a possible D gene is TRBD2 (5 bases). The CDR3 region is CIAEGSMGTDTQYF. The CDR3 DNA sequence: TGCATTGCTGAAGGGAGTATGGGAACAGATACGCAGTATTTT.